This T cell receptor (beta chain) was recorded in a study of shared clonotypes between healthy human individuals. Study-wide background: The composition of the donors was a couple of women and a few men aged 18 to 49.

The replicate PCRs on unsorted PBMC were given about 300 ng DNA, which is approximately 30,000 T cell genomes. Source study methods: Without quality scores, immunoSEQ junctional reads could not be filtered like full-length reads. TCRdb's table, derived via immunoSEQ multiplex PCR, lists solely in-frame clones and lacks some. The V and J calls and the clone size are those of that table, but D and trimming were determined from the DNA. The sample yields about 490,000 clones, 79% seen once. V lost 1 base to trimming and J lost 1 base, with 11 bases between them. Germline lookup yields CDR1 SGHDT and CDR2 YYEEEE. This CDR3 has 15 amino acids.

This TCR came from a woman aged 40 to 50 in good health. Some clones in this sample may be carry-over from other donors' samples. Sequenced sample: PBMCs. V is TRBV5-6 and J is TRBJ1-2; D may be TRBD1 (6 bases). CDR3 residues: CASSLPAGDNYGYTF. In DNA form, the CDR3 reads TGTGCCAGCAGCTTGCCGGCAGGGGATAACTATGGCTACACCTTC.